These 25 T cell receptor beta chains were all obtained from the same sample, sequenced in a study of cytomegalovirus exposure and HLA in healthy donors. Vbeta (60) and Jbeta (13) primers were used in the PCR. The protocol was immunoSEQ multiplex PCR, while the TCRdb copy is restricted to in-frame clones and leaves out a portion. The sample holds roughly 120,000 clones; over 75% are singletons and the top ten take 1.5%. Sequenced: PBMCs. Every receptor here comes from a woman between 18 and 30 years old in good health and CMV-seronegative.

This clone has just one count. The chain links TRBV27 to TRBJ1-5; no clear D. Germline CDR1 MNHEY, CDR2 SMNVEV (reference sequence). The CDR3 spans 13 residues. Trimming took off 5 bases at V and 5 bases at J, with 10 bases between the two ends. CDR3 DNA sequence: TGTGCCAGCAGTCTCTACAGTGATCAGCCCCAGCATTTT. It codes for CASSLYSDQPQHF.

The J gene is TRBJ1-2, the V gene TRBV7-2; no firm D call. Germline CDR1 and CDR2: SGHTA and FQGNSA. V was pared by 5 bases and J by 8 bases, with 12 bases between. This CDR3 is 12 amino acids long. The CDR3 region has the DNA TGTGCCAGCAGCCCCTCGGGGAACGGCTACACCTTC. This codes for CASSPSGNGYTF.

The chain joins TRBV25-1 to TRBJ2-1, with 12 bases identical to TRBD2. Germline CDR1 and CDR2: MGHDK and SYGVNS. The CDR3 runs to 17 residues. Trimming cost V 8 bases and J 1 base; bases outside gene matches: 9. The chain's CDR3 is CASASTSGRPSYNEQFF. The CDR3 DNA reads as TGTGCCAGCGCCTCCACTAGCGGGAGGCCTTCCTACAATGAGCAGTTCTTC. Complete variable domain (other parts from reference TRBV25-1 and TRBJ2-1): EADIYQTPRYLVIGTGKKITLECSQTMGHDKMYWYQQDPGMELHLIHYSYGVNSTEKGDLSSESTVSRIRTEHFPLTLESARPSHTSQYLCASASTSGRPSYNEQFFGPGTRLTVL.

The chain carries TRBV18 and TRBJ1-1, with D perhaps matching TRBD1 (5 bases). This CDR3 comprises 14 residues. V was pared by 5 bases and J by 0 bases, with 10 bases between. Germline V CDR1 and CDR2: KGHSH, LQKENI. CDR3 bases: TGTGCCAGCTCATCCCAGGGCATGAACACTGAAGCTTTCTTT. Its translation: CASSSQGMNTEAFF.

The chain recombines TRBV7-2 with TRBJ2-7, with 10 bases that match TRBD2. The V gene's germline CDR1 is SGHTA and CDR2 FQGNSA. The CDR3 sequence is 17 residues long. Trimming took 8 bases from V and 2 from J; bases not matched to a gene: 15. CDR3 residues: CASSGTSETKGTYEQYF. For the CDR3, the DNA is TGTGCCAGCTCCGGGACTAGCGAGACAAAAGGTACCTACGAGCAGTACTTC.

This chain connects TRBV19 to TRBJ1-2; the match to TRBD1 covers 7 bases. J lost 5 bases, V lost 10 bases, and 7 bases had no gene match. Per germline, CDR1 LNHDA and CDR2 SQIVND (reference sequence). CDR3 size: 12 residues. The CDR3 sequence: CATGGTDYGYTF. CDR3 coding DNA: TGTGCCACTGGGGGGACAGATTATGGCTACACCTTC.

The chain links TRBV6-6 to TRBJ1-1, with D perhaps matching TRBD1 (6 bases). Looked up from germline, CDR1 is MNHNY and CDR2 is SVGAGI (reference sequence). The CDR3 length is 15 residues. Trimming shortened V by 0 bases and J by 1 base, and 9 bases separated the two germline ends. The CDR3 is CASSYSGAPNTEAFF. Written as DNA, the CDR3 is TGTGCCAGCAGTTACTCGGGGGCACCGAACACTGAAGCTTTCTTT.

In regard to this clone: In the same sample, other DNA sequences code for this CDR3. The J gene is TRBJ2-3, the V gene TRBV5-1, with 12 bases matching TRBD2. The CDR3 sequence is 16 residues long. The junction had 2 bases not matched to a gene; V was cut back by 3 bases and J by 0 bases. The V gene's germline CDR1 is SGHRS and CDR2 YFSETQ. CDR3 residues: CASSWGTSGSTDTQYF. DNA of the CDR3: TGCGCCAGCAGCTGGGGGACTAGCGGGAGCACAGATACGCAGTATTTT. The entire variable domain, with the rest obtained from reference TRBV5-1 and TRBJ2-3, is as follows: KAGVTQTPRYLIKTRGQQVTLSCSPISGHRSVSWYQQTPGQGLQFLFEYFSETQRNKGNFPGRFSGRQFSNSRSEMNVSTLELGDSALYLCASSWGTSGSTDTQYFGPGTRLTVL.

V and J are TRBV11-2 and TRBJ2-3, with 8 bases lining up with TRBD1. Germline CDR1 SGHAT, CDR2 FQNNGV. CDR3 size: 14 residues. V was pared by 6 bases and J by 1 base, with 3 bases of the junction left unmatched. The CDR3 DNA follows: TGTGCCAGCAGTGACAGGGGAGGCACAGATACGCAGTATTTT. Its translation: CASSDRGGTDTQYF.

The chain combines TRBV11-2 with TRBJ2-7; D is undetermined. Germline V gives CDR1 SGHAT, CDR2 FQNNGV. Trimming took 4 bases from V and 7 from J, leaving 14 bases between them. The CDR3 has 13 residues. The CDR3 DNA follows: TGTGCCAGCAGCTGGGCCACACTCCCGGAGCAGTACTTC. Translating gives CASSWATLPEQYF.

The chain recombines TRBV27 with TRBJ1-4; TRBD1 aligns across 9 bases. Germline CDR1 MNHEY, CDR2 SMNVEV (reference sequence). The CDR3 runs to 14 residues. Unmatched junction bases numbered 9, after V lost 8 bases and J lost 8 bases. The CDR3 nucleotides read TGTGCCAGCGGAAACAGGGGGCGCGGGGAAAAACTGTTTTTT. It encodes CASGNRGRGEKLFF.

V usage is TRBV6-5 and J usage is TRBJ2-7, with 7 bases aligning to TRBD2. J lost 1 base, V lost 6 bases, and 6 bases had no gene match. The CDR3 is 14 residues long. Germline V CDR1 and CDR2: MNHEY, SVGAGI. This CDR3 is CASSRERGSYEQYF. CDR3 DNA: TGTGCCAGCAGCCGGGAGCGGGGTTCCTACGAGCAGTACTTC.

The CDR3 reads CSAPHGDEQYF. In DNA, the CDR3 is TGCAGTGCTCCCCACGGGGACGAGCAGTACTTC. This chain uses TRBV20-1 with TRBJ2-7, with D perhaps TRBD2 (5 bases). Trimming took off 5 bases at V and 5 bases at J, with 10 bases between the two ends. The CDR3 consists of 11 residues. CDR1 is DFQATT, CDR2 SNEGSKA, per germline (reference sequence).

Turning to this clone: The junction departs from germline at one end; a sequencing error may be responsible. CDR3 in DNA: TGTGCCAGCAGCTCTCAGGGGCCCCATTCATCCCTCCACTTT. Translated: CASSSQGPHSSLHF. The chain combines TRBV7-3 with TRBJ1-6, with TRBD1 as a possible D gene (6 bases). The CDR3 is made up of 14 amino acids. Looked up from germline, CDR1 is SGHTA and CDR2 is FQGTGA. The complete variable domain, with remaining parts taken from reference TRBV7-3 and TRBJ1-6, reads GAGVSQTPSNKVTEKGKYVELRCDPISGHTALYWYRQSLGQGPEFLIYFQGTGAADDSGLPNDRFFAVRPEGSVSTLKIQRTERGDSAVYLCASSSQGPHSSLHFGNGTRLTVT.

The chain combines TRBV2 with TRBJ1-4, with 10 bases identical to TRBD1. The CDR3 is 13 residues long. CDR1 and CDR2 (germline): SNHLY, FYNNEI. The junction had 3 bases not matched to a gene; V was cut back by 6 bases and J by 8 bases. CDR3 sequence: CASSRDRGEKLFF. The CDR3 DNA follows: TGTGCCAGCAGCCGGGACAGGGGCGAAAAACTGTTTTTT.

The chain couples TRBV21-1 to TRBJ1-5. TRBV21-1 is labeled a pseudogene. The CDR3 is 14 residues long. The CDR3, as DNA: TGTGCCAGCAGCAAACGGGGGTGGCGTCAGCCCCAGCATTTT. This encodes CASSKRGWRQPQHF.

Only a few counts were recorded for this clone. An end of the junction does not agree with germline; a read error may underlie this. J is TRBJ2-7 and V is TRBV6-5; perhaps TRBD2 as D (6 bases). The CDR3 is made up of 9 amino acids. Germline V gene data show CDR1 as MNHEY and CDR2 as SVGAGI. The CDR3 DNA is TGTGCCAGCCCTGGCGGGGTCGGCTTC. Encoded protein: CASPGGVGF.

The rearrangement uses TRBV2 and TRBJ1-1; possible D gene TRBD1, 6 bases. The CDR3 is 14 residues long. CDR1 SNHLY and CDR2 FYNNEI come from the germline V gene. V was cut by 3 bases and J by 3 bases, with 11 bases left in between. CDR3 DNA: TGTGCCAGCAGTGATGAGGGGGGGGACACTGAAGCTTTCTTT. It specifies CASSDEGGDTEAFF.

This clone showed up just once. The rearrangement uses TRBV5-4 and TRBJ1-6; D unclear. V was pared by 10 bases and J by 3 bases, with 14 bases between. The germline V gene has CDR1 SGHNT and CDR2 YYREEE (reference sequence). The CDR3 spans 14 residues. This CDR3 reads CAGSGSRYNSPLHF. The CDR3 coding sequence is TGTGCCGGTTCCGGGAGTCGCTATAATTCACCCCTCCACTTT.

V usage is TRBV6-1 and J usage is TRBJ1-3; no reliable D call. The germline CDR1 and CDR2 sequences are MNHNS and SASEGT. The CDR3 is 15 residues long. Trimming took off 3 bases at V and 2 bases at J, with 11 bases between the two ends. CDR3 DNA sequence: TGTGCCAGCAGTGAGATCCAGATACCTGGAAACACCATATATTTT. This gives the protein CASSEIQIPGNTIYF.

The gene calls are TRBV6-5 and TRBJ2-1; 16 bases align to TRBD2. CDR3 length: 16 amino acids. V gave up 4 bases and J gave up 15 bases; unmatched junction bases: 12. The germline gives CDR1 MNHEY, CDR2 SVGAGI. Here the CDR3 DNA reads TGTGCCAGCAGTTTCACCGGGACTAGCGGGAGGGCCATTCCGTTCTTC. It translates to CASSFTGTSGRAIPFF.

For this clone: This sample includes further DNA sequences coding for the same CDR3. The chain employs TRBV4-3 and TRBJ1-1; 8 nucleotides line up with TRBD1. J was trimmed by 7 bases and V by 1 base; bases with no gene match: 8. From germline, CDR1 is LGHNA and CDR2 YSLEER. The CDR3 length is 15 residues. The CDR3 nucleotides are TGCGCCAGCAGCCAAGTTCTCACAGGGGGTGATGAAGCTTTCTTT. As protein: CASSQVLTGGDEAFF.

This clone was detected a few times. J is TRBJ2-1 and V is TRBV4-1; 11 positions agree with TRBD1. The CDR3 extends over 15 amino acids. Germline trimming cut 4 bases from V and 9 bases from J; bases unmatched to any gene: 8. Germline CDR1 MGHRA, CDR2 YSYEKL. The CDR3 DNA follows: TGCGCCAGCAGCCTAGGGGGACAGGGGGTTGGTGAGCAGTTCTTC. Protein product: CASSLGGQGVGEQFF.

The rearrangement joins TRBV19 to TRBJ1-2; D gene ambiguous. This CDR3 contains 15 residues. Trimming pared 5 bases from V and 11 bases from J, leaving 24 bases between. Per the germline V gene, CDR1 is LNHDA and CDR2 is SQIVND (reference sequence). The CDR3 nucleotides are TGTGCCAGTAGTCCCGGGGATTCCCTACCGTATCGGTACACCTTC. Translating gives CASSPGDSLPYRYTF.

The chain carries TRBV5-1 and TRBJ1-6, with D unresolved. Germline CDR1 reads SGHRS; CDR2 reads YFSETQ. V lost 0 bases, J lost 7 bases, and 11 bases lay in between. The CDR3 runs to 15 residues. CDR3 region: CASSLETDINSPLHF. The CDR3 region has the DNA TGCGCCAGCAGCTTGGAGACCGACATAAATTCACCCCTCCACTTT.